This entry describes one T cell receptor (beta chain). The data were taken from a study of blood T cell repertoires in COVID-19. Germline V CDR1 and CDR2: MDHEN, SYDVKM. This CDR3 is built from 15 residues. Trimming took 8 bases from V and 5 from J; bases not matched to a gene: 7. Libraries were prepared by immunoSEQ multiplex PCR; TCRdb keeps only in-frame clonotypes and omits some of them. The repertoire consists of about 430,000 clones, with 70% to 90% occurring once and the leading ten covering 1.4%. The specimen sequenced was PBMCs or T cells enriched from blood (not recorded which). The receptor was isolated from a woman under 30 who had been exposed to COVID-19. The gene calls are TRBV28 and TRBJ2-1; TRBD2 aligns across 12 bases. In nucleotides, the CDR3 is TGTGCCAGCCGGACTAGCGGGGTAATCGACAATGAGCAGTTCTTC. It yields the protein CASRTSGVIDNEQFF. The full variable domain, rest sourced from reference TRBV28 and TRBJ2-1, is DVKVTQSSRYLVKRTGEKVFLECVQDMDHENMFWYRQDPGLGLRLIYFSYDVKMKEKGDIPEGYSVSREKKERFSLILESASTNQTSMYLCASRTSGVIDNEQFFGPGTRLTVL.